The 21 T cell receptor beta chains below all came from one sample that was sequenced in a study of blood T cell repertoires in COVID-19. Method: immunoSEQ multiplex PCR; TCRdb's copy keeps in-frame clones and lacks some. The sample contains 250,000 to 350,000 clones, roughly 83% of which appear only once. Sequenced input: peripheral blood. The receptors derive from a human donor with COVID-19, enrolled during active disease. The donor label of this sample is uncertain.

CDR3 loop: CASSDRQGATGELFF. CDR3 bases: TGTGCCAGCAGCGATCGACAGGGGGCCACCGGGGAGCTGTTTTTT. This chain joins TRBV5-6 and TRBJ2-2; 10 positions match TRBD1. CDR1 and CDR2 from the germline V gene are SGHDT and YYEEEE. This CDR3 has 15 amino acids. V gave up 4 bases and J gave up 4 bases; unmatched junction bases: 4.

DNA for the CDR3: TGTGCCAGCAGTTCCCGGGACAGTTATAGCAATCAGCCCCAGCATTTT. Translating it yields CASSSRDSYSNQPQHF. The chain carries TRBV28 and TRBJ1-5, with 7 bases matching TRBD1. The CDR3 extends over 16 amino acids. The ends lost 4 bases at V and 0 bases at J; junction bases unmatched: 6. Germline-derived CDR1 and CDR2 are MDHEN and SYDVKM.

Concerning this clone: The junction departs from germline at one end; a sequencing error may be responsible. This chain connects TRBV3-1 (or the pseudogene TRBV3-2) to TRBJ1-2; perhaps TRBD1 as D (5 bases). This CDR3 is 12 amino acids long. CDR1 is LGHDT and CDR2 is YNNKEL in the germline V gene (reference sequence). CDR3 coding DNA: TGTGCCAGCAGCCAAGGGGACTACCGGACATACTTC. This translates into CASSQGDYRTYF.

This rearrangement joins TRBV19 to TRBJ2-1, with D maybe TRBD2 (7 bases). The CDR3 is made up of 14 amino acids. The germline V gene encodes CDR1 LNHDA and CDR2 SQIVND (reference sequence). The germline V and J ends were trimmed by 1 base and 9 bases, with 13 bases remaining between them. The CDR3 reads CASSIGGGPLEQFF. The CDR3 region has the DNA TGTGCCAGTAGTATAGGGGGGGGCCCCCTTGAGCAGTTCTTC.

The genes are TRBV30 and TRBJ1-6, with TRBD1 matching 8 bases. J was trimmed by 0 bases and V by 4 bases; bases with no gene match: 8. The CDR3 covers 17 residues. Germline-derived CDR1 and CDR2 are GTSNPN and SVGIG (reference sequence). The CDR3 DNA sequence: TGTGCCTGGATAGACAGGGGCTCTAGCTCCTATAATTCACCCCTCCACTTT. Amino acids: CAWIDRGSSSYNSPLHF.

The chain recombines TRBV2 with TRBJ2-2, with D possibly being TRBD2 (5 bases). The germline V gene has CDR1 SNHLY and CDR2 FYNNEI. V lost 6 bases to trimming and J lost 2 bases, with 10 bases between them. The length of the CDR3 is 14 residues. DNA for the CDR3: TGTGCCAGCAGATGGCGGACTAACACCGGGGAGCTGTTTTTT. Residues: CASRWRTNTGELFF.

This clone was detected ten times or more. The V call is TRBV6-1, the J call TRBJ1-5; D unresolved. V was shortened by 1 base and J by 4 bases, with 17 bases between the two germline ends. The CDR3 covers 17 residues. Germline V gene data show CDR1 as MNHNS and CDR2 as SASEGT. CDR3 in amino acids: CASSEDSFVLWNQPQHF. The CDR3 DNA reads as TGTGCCAGCAGTGAAGACAGTTTCGTATTGTGGAATCAGCCCCAGCATTTT.

The chain is built from TRBV7-8 and TRBJ2-3; tentatively, D is TRBD2 (5 bases). Germline CDR1 is SGHVS and CDR2 is FQNEAQ. V shed 5 bases and J shed 2 bases, with 14 bases lying between them. The CDR3 runs to 15 residues. The CDR3 DNA is TGTGCCAGCAGCCGAGATGAGAGGGCCACAGATACGCAGTATTTT. This translates into CASSRDERATDTQYF.

This chain uses TRBV28 with TRBJ2-2; D unclear. The V end lost 8 bases, the J end lost 6 bases, and 13 bases lay between the germline ends. Germline CDR1 MDHEN, CDR2 SYDVKM. CDR3 size: 13 residues. In DNA form, the CDR3 reads TGTGCCAGCGGAGACCGCAAGCCCGGGGAGCTGTTTTTT. It yields the protein CASGDRKPGELFF. The whole variable domain, remainder taken from reference TRBV28 and TRBJ2-2, is DVKVTQSSRYLVKRTGEKVFLECVQDMDHENMFWYRQDPGLGLRLIYFSYDVKMKEKGDIPEGYSVSREKKERFSLILESASTNQTSMYLCASGDRKPGELFFGEGSRLTVL.

The rearrangement links TRBV6-5 to TRBJ1-4, with 7 bases identical to TRBD1. CDR1 MNHEY and CDR2 SVGAGI come from the germline V gene. J was trimmed by 5 bases and V by 6 bases; bases with no gene match: 0. The CDR3 is 12 amino acids. In DNA form, the CDR3 reads TGTGCCAGCAGACAGGGGAATGAAAAACTGTTTTTT. This sequence encodes CASRQGNEKLFF.

The rearrangement links TRBV9 to TRBJ2-3; maybe TRBD2 (6 bases). CDR1 is SGDLS, CDR2 YYNGEE, per germline. The CDR3 contains 17 residues. Trimming removed 0 bases at V and 0 bases at J, with 14 bases between. The CDR3 DNA reads as TGTGCCAGCAGCGTAGAGGGGACTCGAACTAGCACAGATACGCAGTATTTT. This encodes CASSVEGTRTSTDTQYF.

The CDR3 nucleotides read TGTGCCAGCAGCCAAGAGTTGGCAGCGGGGGATCTAACCTACGAGCAGTACTTC. Translation gives CASSQELAAGDLTYEQYF. The chain couples TRBV4-2 to TRBJ2-7, with TRBD2 identical over 8 bases. V shed 0 bases, J shed 2 bases, and the junction held 12 bases outside the gene matches. In germline, CDR1 is LGHNA, CDR2 YNFKEQ. CDR3 length: 18 amino acids.

The chain joins TRBV3-1 (or the pseudogene TRBV3-2) to TRBJ2-1; TRBD2 matches at 7 bases. The CDR3 totals 17 residues. The ends lost 1 base at V and 8 bases at J; junction bases unmatched: 14. Germline CDR1 and CDR2: LGHDT and YNNKEL (reference sequence). In DNA form, the CDR3 reads TGTGCCAGCAGCCAAGCCCCCCTGGGGGAGGGCAGGGATGAGCAGTTCTTC. As protein: CASSQAPLGEGRDEQFF.

This clone was recorded only once. A read error may be the cause here, since a much bigger clone is one base away. This chain links TRBV12-3 or TRBV12-4 with TRBJ1-5, with D possibly being TRBD1 (6 bases). The CDR3 runs to 13 residues. Trimming shortened V by 6 bases and J by 3 bases, and 9 bases separated the two germline ends. The CDR3 DNA follows: TGTGCCAGCAGCCGGACAGACAATCAGCCCCAGCATTTT. Protein sequence: CASSRTDNQPQHF.

This chain joins TRBV28 and TRBJ1-3; tentatively, D is TRBD1 (5 bases). The CDR3 length is 17 residues. Between the trimmed V and J ends, which lost 3 bases and 0 bases, there was a span of 15 bases. Germline assignment: CDR1 MDHEN and CDR2 SYDVKM. For the CDR3, the DNA is TGTGCCAGCAGTTTTCAGGGTATCGGTCCCTCTGGAAACACCATATATTTT. Protein sequence: CASSFQGIGPSGNTIYF. Supplemented by reference TRBV28 and TRBJ1-3, the full variable domain reads DVKVTQSSRYLVKRTGEKVFLECVQDMDHENMFWYRQDPGLGLRLIYFSYDVKMKEKGDIPEGYSVSREKKERFSLILESASTNQTSMYLCASSFQGIGPSGNTIYFGEGSWLTVV.

The rearrangement uses TRBV4-1 and TRBJ1-4, with D perhaps TRBD1 (6 bases). The CDR3 contains 18 residues. V was pared by 6 bases and J by 0 bases, with 20 bases between. Looked up from germline, CDR1 is MGHRA and CDR2 is YSYEKL. The CDR3 sequence: CASRGETGGRTTNEKLFF. The CDR3 DNA reads as TGCGCCAGCAGAGGCGAAACGGGGGGGCGGACAACTAATGAAAAACTGTTTTTT.

The V call is TRBV7-3, the J call TRBJ2-3, with a possible D match to TRBD2 (5 bases). The CDR3 is 15 amino acids. Germline CDR1 is SGHTA and CDR2 is FQGTGA. V was pared by 5 bases and J by 2 bases, with 14 bases between. For the CDR3, the DNA is TGTGCCAGCAGCCCCCAAAGCGGTATCACAGATACGCAGTATTTT. As protein: CASSPQSGITDTQYF.

The chain is built from TRBV9 and TRBJ2-3; 14 nucleotides match TRBD2. Germline CDR1 and CDR2: SGDLS and YYNGEE. After removal of 3 bases from V and 1 base from J, the junction contained 13 bases not matched to a gene. The CDR3 is made up of 20 amino acids. The CDR3 reads CASSAFPGLAGVGGTDTQYF. The CDR3 region has the DNA TGTGCCAGCAGCGCGTTCCCGGGACTAGCGGGAGTTGGAGGCACAGATACGCAGTATTTT.

The J gene is TRBJ2-2, the V gene TRBV5-1; TRBD2 aligns across 10 bases. The CDR3 loop spans 16 amino acids. V lost 2 bases and J lost 7; bases outside the gene matches: 8. Germline V gene data show CDR1 as SGHRS and CDR2 as YFSETQ. The CDR3 reads CASSFISGRADGELFF. Here the CDR3 DNA reads TGCGCCAGCAGCTTTATAAGCGGGAGGGCCGACGGGGAGCTGTTTTTT.

The rearrangement uses TRBV3-1 (or the pseudogene TRBV3-2) and TRBJ1-2, with 7 bases lining up with TRBD1. The CDR3 runs to 16 residues. With 1 base clipped from V and 7 bases from J, the junction kept 12 bases outside the gene matches. Germline lookup yields CDR1 LGHDT and CDR2 YNNKEL (reference sequence). The CDR3 region has the DNA TGTGCCAGCAGCCAAGGGAATCGGGGGACAGTGGGTGGCTACACCTTC. As protein: CASSQGNRGTVGGYTF.

The chain couples TRBV19 to TRBJ2-1; possible D gene TRBD1, 6 bases. Germline lookup yields CDR1 LNHDA and CDR2 SQIVND (reference sequence). Trimming removed 8 bases from V and 2 bases from J, with 13 bases in between. There are 14 residues in the CDR3. The DNA of the CDR3 is TGTGCCAGTCTCTCCCGGACAGCCTACAATGAGCAGTTCTTC. It is translated as CASLSRTAYNEQFF.